Listed below are T cell receptor beta chains from one sample, sequenced in a study of blood T cell repertoires in COVID-19. Using immunoSEQ multiplex PCR, the repertoire was profiled, and TCRdb retains in-frame clones only, with some absent. The sample has 400,000 to 550,000 clones, 87% seen once. Sample: PBMCs or T cells enriched from blood (not recorded which). The receptors come from a woman between 18 and 29 years old with acute COVID-19. Both conserved end residues are part of each CDR3. Each record gives: CDR3 DNA, CDR3 protein, CDR3 length, J gene, clone size, D gene, V gene. The D gene is left open where the match is weak. Not every row has a clone size; where given, it reads once, few, many or a size class.

DNA: TGTGCCAGCAGCTTAATACAGGGGAACTATGGCTACACCTTC
CDR3: CASSLIQGNYGYTF
length: 14
J: TRBJ1-2
size: NA
D: TRBD1
V: TRBV5-6

DNA: TGTGCCAGCAGCCTCAACCCGTCCGGGGGGGGTCAAGAGACCCAGTACTTC
CDR3: CASSLNPSGGGQETQYF
length: 17
J: TRBJ2-5
size: NA
D: TRBD2
V: TRBV9

DNA: TGCGCCAGCAGCTCATATTTCAGGGTTCCCACTGAAGCTTTCTTT
CDR3: CASSSYFRVPTEAFF
length: 15
J: TRBJ1-1
size: NA
D: NA
V: TRBV5-1

DNA: TGTGCCAGCAGTTACGGTCAGGGAGGTGGCTACACCTTC
CDR3: CASSYGQGGGYTF
length: 13
J: TRBJ1-2
size: NA
D: NA
V: TRBV6-5

DNA: TGTGCCAGCAGTTTTGTAGATAGCAATCAGCCCCAGCATTTT
CDR3: CASSFVDSNQPQHF
length: 14
J: TRBJ1-5
size: once
D: NA
V: TRBV28

DNA: TGTGCCAGCAGCTCTTCTAGCGACCAATTTATATACGAGCAGTACTTC
CDR3: CASSSSSDQFIYEQYF
length: 16
J: TRBJ2-7
size: NA
D: NA
V: TRBV7-9

DNA: TGTGCCAGCAGCTTACCTAGCGGGAGACTGGACACCGGGGAGCTGTTTTTT
CDR3: CASSLPSGRLDTGELFF
length: 17
J: TRBJ2-2
size: NA
D: TRBD2
V: TRBV11-2

DNA: TGCGCCAGCAGCCGAGACAGGGGGCGCGAGTCCAAAAACATTCAGTACTTC
CDR3: CASSRDRGRESKNIQYF
length: 17
J: TRBJ2-4
size: NA
D: TRBD1
V: TRBV4-3

DNA: TGTGCCAGCAGTGAAGCTCCAGGTCGCTATGGCTACACCTTC
CDR3: CASSEAPGRYGYTF
length: 14
J: TRBJ1-2
size: once
D: NA
V: TRBV6-1

DNA: TGTGCCAGCTCACCTGCTAGCGGGGGGAATGAGCAGTTCTTC
CDR3: CASSPASGGNEQFF
length: 14
J: TRBJ2-1
size: NA
D: TRBD2
V: TRBV18

DNA: TGTGCCAGCAGCTACGGGAATTCACCCCTCCACTTT
CDR3: CASSYGNSPLHF
length: 12
J: TRBJ1-6
size: NA
D: NA
V: TRBV12-3/TRBV12-4

DNA: TGCGCCAGCAGCCAAGGGAGGCGGACTGGGGCCAACGTCCTGACTTTC
CDR3: CASSQGRRTGANVLTF
length: 16
J: TRBJ2-6
size: once
D: NA
V: TRBV4-1

DNA: TGTGCCAGCAGTCCCCTGTTCAGTGGGGGGGGGACCGGGGAGCTGTTTTTT
CDR3: CASSPLFSGGGTGELFF
length: 17
J: TRBJ2-2
size: NA
D: TRBD2
V: TRBV27

DNA: TGTGCCAGCAGGTACTCCGGGGACAGGGGAAAACTGTTTTTT
CDR3: CASRYSGDRGKLFF
length: 14
J: TRBJ1-4
size: NA
D: TRBD1
V: TRBV6-6

DNA: TGTGCCAGCTCACCACCGACGGGTTCTGGGGCCAACGTCCTGACTTTC
CDR3: CASSPPTGSGANVLTF
length: 16
J: TRBJ2-6
size: NA
D: NA
V: TRBV18

DNA: TGTGCCAGCAGCCCGCAAGTAGCTATCGCCGGGGAGCTGTTTTTT
CDR3: CASSPQVAIAGELFF
length: 15
J: TRBJ2-2
size: NA
D: NA
V: TRBV3-1/TRBV3-2

DNA: TGTGCCAGCAGTGACAACCTTAACTATGGCTACACCTTC
CDR3: CASSDNLNYGYTF
length: 13
J: TRBJ1-2
size: NA
D: NA
V: TRBV11-2

DNA: TGCGCCAGCAGCCGTGAGTGGGGAGTGGGTAACGGGGAGCTGTTTTTT
CDR3: CASSREWGVGNGELFF
length: 16
J: TRBJ2-2
size: NA
D: NA
V: TRBV4-1

DNA: TGTGCCAGCAGCTTGGCGCGACTAGCGGTTACAGATACGCAGTATTTT
CDR3: CASSLARLAVTDTQYF
length: 16
J: TRBJ2-3
size: NA
D: TRBD2
V: TRBV5-6

DNA: TGTGCCAGCAGTTTCACTAGCAGAGATACGCAGTATTTT
CDR3: CASSFTSRDTQYF
length: 13
J: TRBJ2-3
size: NA
D: NA
V: TRBV12-3/TRBV12-4

DNA: TGTGCCAGCAGCCCAAGCGGGGGCCCCCGATCTGGAAACACCATATATTTT
CDR3: CASSPSGGPRSGNTIYF
length: 17
J: TRBJ1-3
size: NA
D: NA
V: TRBV14

DNA: TGTGCCACCAGCAGCCAGGGCGGGGCTCGGGAGACCCAGTACTTC
CDR3: CATSSQGGARETQYF
length: 15
J: TRBJ2-5
size: NA
D: NA
V: TRBV15